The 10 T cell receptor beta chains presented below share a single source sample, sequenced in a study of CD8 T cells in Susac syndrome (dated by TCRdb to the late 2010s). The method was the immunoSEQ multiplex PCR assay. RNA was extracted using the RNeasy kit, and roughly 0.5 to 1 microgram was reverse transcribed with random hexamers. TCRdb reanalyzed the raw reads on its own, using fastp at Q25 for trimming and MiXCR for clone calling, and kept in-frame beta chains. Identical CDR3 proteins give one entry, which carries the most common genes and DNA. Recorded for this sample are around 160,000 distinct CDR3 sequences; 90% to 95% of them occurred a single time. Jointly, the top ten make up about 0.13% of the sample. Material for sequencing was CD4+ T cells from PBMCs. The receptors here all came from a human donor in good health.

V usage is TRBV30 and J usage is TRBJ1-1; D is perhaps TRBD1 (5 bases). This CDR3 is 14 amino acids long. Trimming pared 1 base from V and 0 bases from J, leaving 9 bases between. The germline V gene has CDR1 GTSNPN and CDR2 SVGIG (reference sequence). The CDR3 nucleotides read TGTGCCTGGAGTGCTGGGGCGGTGAACACTGAAGCTTTCTTT. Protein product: CAWSAGAVNTEAFF.

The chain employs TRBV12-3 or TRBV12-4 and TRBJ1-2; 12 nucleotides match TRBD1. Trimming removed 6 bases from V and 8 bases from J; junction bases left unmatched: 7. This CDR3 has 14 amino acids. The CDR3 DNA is TGTGCCAGCAGCTACCGGGACAGGGGGCTCGGCTACACCTTC. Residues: CASSYRDRGLGYTF.

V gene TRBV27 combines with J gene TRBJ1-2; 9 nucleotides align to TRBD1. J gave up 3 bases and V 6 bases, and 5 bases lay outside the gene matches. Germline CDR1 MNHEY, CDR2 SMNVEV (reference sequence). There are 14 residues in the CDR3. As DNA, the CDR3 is TGTGCCAGCAGATGGGGACAGGGTGACTATGGCTACACCTTC. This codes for CASRWGQGDYGYTF.

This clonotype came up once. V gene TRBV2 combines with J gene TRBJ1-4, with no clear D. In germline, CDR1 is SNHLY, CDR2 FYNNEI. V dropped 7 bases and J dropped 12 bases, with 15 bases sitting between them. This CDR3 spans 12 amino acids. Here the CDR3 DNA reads TGTGCCAGCAAGTGGGAGTCTAGGGAACTGTTTTTT. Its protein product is CASKWESRELFF.

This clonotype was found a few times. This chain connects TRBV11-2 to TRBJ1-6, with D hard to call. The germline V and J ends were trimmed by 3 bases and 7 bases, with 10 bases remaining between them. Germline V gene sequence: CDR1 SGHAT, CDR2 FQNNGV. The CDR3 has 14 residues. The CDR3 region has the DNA TGTGCCAGCAGCTTTGTCCAGCCCAATTCACCCCTCCACTTT. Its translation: CASSFVQPNSPLHF.

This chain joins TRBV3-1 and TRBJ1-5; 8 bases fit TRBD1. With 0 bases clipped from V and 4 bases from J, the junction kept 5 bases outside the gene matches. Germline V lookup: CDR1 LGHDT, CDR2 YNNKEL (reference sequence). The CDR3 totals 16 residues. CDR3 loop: CASSQDARGPNQPQHF. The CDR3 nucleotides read TGTGCCAGCAGCCAAGATGCCAGGGGGCCTAATCAGCCCCAGCATTTT.

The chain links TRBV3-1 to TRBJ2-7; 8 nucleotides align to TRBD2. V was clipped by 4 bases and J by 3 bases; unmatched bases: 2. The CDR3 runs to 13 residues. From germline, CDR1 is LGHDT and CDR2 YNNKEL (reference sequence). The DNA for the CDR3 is TGTGCCAGCAGCCGGGGGACTAGCTACGAGCAGTACTTC. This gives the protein CASSRGTSYEQYF.

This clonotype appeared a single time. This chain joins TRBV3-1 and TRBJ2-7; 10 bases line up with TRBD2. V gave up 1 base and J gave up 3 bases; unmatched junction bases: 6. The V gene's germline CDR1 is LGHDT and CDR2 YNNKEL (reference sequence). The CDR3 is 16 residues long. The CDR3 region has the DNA TGTGCCAGCAGCCAAGGTTTGCTAGCGGGGGTCTACGAGCAGTACTTC. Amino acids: CASSQGLLAGVYEQYF.

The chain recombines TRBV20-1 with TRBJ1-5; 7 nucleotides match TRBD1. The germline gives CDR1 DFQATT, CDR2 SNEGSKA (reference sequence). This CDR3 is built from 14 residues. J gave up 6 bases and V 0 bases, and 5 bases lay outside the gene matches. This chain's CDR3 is CSAREGQWVQPQHF. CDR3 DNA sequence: TGCAGTGCTAGAGAGGGACAGTGGGTTCAGCCCCAGCATTTT.

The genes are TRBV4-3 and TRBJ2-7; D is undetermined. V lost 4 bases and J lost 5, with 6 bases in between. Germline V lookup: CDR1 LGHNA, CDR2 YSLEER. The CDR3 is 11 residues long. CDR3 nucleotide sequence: TGCGCCAGCAGCCTATTCCACGAGCAGTACTTC. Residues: CASSLFHEQYF.